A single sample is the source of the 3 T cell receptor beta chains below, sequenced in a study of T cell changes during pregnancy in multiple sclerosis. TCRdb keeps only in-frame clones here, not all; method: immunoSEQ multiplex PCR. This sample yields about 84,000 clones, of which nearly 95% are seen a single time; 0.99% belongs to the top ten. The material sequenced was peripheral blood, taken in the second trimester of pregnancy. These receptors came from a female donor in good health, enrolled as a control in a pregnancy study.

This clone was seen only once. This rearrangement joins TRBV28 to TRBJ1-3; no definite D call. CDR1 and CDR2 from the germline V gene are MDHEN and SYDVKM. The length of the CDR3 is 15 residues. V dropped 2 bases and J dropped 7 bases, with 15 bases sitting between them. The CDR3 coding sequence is TGTGCCAGCAGTTTAGAAGTTGGTCTGGCCAACACCATATATTTT. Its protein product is CASSLEVGLANTIYF.

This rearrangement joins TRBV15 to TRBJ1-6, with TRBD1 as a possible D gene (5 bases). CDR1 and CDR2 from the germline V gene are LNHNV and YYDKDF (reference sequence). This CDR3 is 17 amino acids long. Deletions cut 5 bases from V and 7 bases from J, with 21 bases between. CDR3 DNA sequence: TGTGCCACCAGCGACCGCACCGTAACGGGGGGAAATTCACCCCTCCACTTT. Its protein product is CATSDRTVTGGNSPLHF.

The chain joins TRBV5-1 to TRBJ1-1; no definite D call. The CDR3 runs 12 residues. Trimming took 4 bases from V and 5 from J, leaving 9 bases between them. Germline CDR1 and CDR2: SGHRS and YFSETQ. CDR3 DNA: TGCGCCAGCAGCAGGAGCGGGACTGAAGCTTTCTTT. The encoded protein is CASSRSGTEAFF.